The clone carrying this TCR beta chain was seen more than once but under ten times. Its antigen is unknown. CDR3 length equals 13 residues. Germline loops: CDR1 LNHDA, CDR2 SQIVND (reference sequence). V gave up 7 bases and J gave up 1 base, with 10 bases separating them. The source of the sample is a study of CD8+CD57+ T cells in acquired aplastic anemia. On the study more broadly: Sorted CD4+ and CD8+ cells gave a mean 3.2 ug DNA, range roughly 0.2 to 27.4 ug.

According to the study, genomic DNA was the template for TCR beta VDJ and CDR3 profiling. In TCRdb, the reads were re-called with MiXCR into one record per CDR3 protein. The data show 150,000 to 200,000 distinct CDR3 sequences, about 50% seen once. An expansion of CD8+CD57+ cells by flow cytometry had been shown in patients chosen for sequencing. Patients, without exception, had severe acquired aplastic anemia. There was no therapy given to any patient before the blood sampling took place. Study findings and constraints: The number of CD8+ CDR3 sequences shared by patients and controls was 25 to 35.

The sequenced sample was sorted CD4+, CD8+, or CD8+CD57+ T cells (not recorded which) from PBMCs. J is TRBJ1-1 and V is TRBV19; no clear D gene. The clonotype was recovered from a human donor with aplastic anemia. The CDR3: CASTSGENTEAFF. CDR3 in DNA: TGTGCCAGTACCTCCGGGGAGAACACTGAAGCTTTCTTT.